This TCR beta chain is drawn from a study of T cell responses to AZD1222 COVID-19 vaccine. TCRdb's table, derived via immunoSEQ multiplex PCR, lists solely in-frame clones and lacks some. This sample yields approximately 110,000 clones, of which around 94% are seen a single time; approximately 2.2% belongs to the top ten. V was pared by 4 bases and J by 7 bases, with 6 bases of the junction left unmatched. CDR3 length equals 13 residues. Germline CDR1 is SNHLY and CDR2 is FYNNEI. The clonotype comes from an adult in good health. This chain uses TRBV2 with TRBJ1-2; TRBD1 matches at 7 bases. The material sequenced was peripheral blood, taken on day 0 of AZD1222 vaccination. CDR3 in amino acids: CASSVRDSTGYTF. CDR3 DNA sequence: TGTGCCAGCAGTGTGCGGGACAGTACTGGCTACACCTTC.